The present T cell receptor (beta chain) was sequenced within a study of blood T cell repertoires in COVID-19. The overall study: Sites in the United States, Italy and Spain provided acute and convalescent COVID-19 samples. T cells, B-cell-depleted T cells, or PBMCs provided the cDNA or gDNA that served as material.

As originally analysed: Reference gene primer amplification in the assay estimated nucleated cell counts. The method was immunoSEQ multiplex PCR; TCRdb's version includes in-frame clones alone and lacks a portion of them. The DNA gave D and trimming, while V, J and clone size come from that table. The data show about 160,000 clones, with 70% to 90% seen just once and approximately 11% held by the top ten. This clone was seen a handful of times. Germline values: CDR1 SGHNT, CDR2 YYREEE (reference sequence). The CDR3 length is 15 residues. V shed 3 bases and J 5 bases; nucleotides not matched to a gene: 10.

This TCR was recovered from a human donor in a cohort sampled during active COVID-19. Sequencing input: peripheral blood. This chain uses TRBV5-4 with TRBJ2-7; 8 bases agree with TRBD1. CDR3 residues: CASSSGQGVVHEQYF. The DNA for the CDR3 is TGTGCCAGCAGCTCAGGACAGGGTGTGGTACACGAGCAGTACTTC.